The source of this T cell receptor beta chain is a study of cytomegalovirus exposure and HLA in healthy donors. The PCR made use of 60 Vbeta and 13 Jbeta primers. Produced via immunoSEQ multiplex PCR; TCRdb's table is partial and in-frame only. The sample contains about 200,000 clones, 70% to 85% of which appear only once. CDR1 is MRHNA and CDR2 is SNTAGT in the germline V gene. The CDR3 sequence is 15 residues long. J lost 4 bases, V lost 8 bases, and 5 bases had no gene match. The study, taken as a whole, reports: Later analysis identified a missense DCLRE1C variant that was linked to TCR beta V- and J-gene trimming. In a later analysis, specific HLA alleles were associated with approximately 17,000 TCR beta sequences at a 0.05 false discovery rate.

Concerning this clone itself: The antigen is unknown.

Sequenced input: PBMCs. The clonotype originates from a man aged 50 or older in good health and CMV-seronegative. The chain employs TRBV6-4 and TRBJ2-2; TRBD2 matches 12 bases. CDR3 bases: TGTGCCAGCCGTACGACTAGCGGGAGCACCGGGGAGCTGTTTTTT. It specifies CASRTTSGSTGELFF.